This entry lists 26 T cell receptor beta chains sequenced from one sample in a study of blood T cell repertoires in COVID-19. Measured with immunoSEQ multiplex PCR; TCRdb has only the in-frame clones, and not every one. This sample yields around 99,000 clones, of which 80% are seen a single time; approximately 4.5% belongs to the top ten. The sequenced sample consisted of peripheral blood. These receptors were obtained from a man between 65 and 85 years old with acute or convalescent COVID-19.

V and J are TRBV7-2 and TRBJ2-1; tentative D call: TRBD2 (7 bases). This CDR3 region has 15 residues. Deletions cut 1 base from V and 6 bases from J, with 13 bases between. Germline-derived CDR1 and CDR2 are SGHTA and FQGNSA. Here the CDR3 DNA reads TGTGCCAGCAGCTTAGTGGGGGGGGCTTTCAATGAGCAGTTCTTC. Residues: CASSLVGGAFNEQFF.

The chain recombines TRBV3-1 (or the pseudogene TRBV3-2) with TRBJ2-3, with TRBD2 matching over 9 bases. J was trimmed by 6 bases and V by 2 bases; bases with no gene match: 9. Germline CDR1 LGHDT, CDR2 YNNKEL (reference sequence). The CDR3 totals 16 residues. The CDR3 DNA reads TGTGCCAGCAGCCAAATCCCCAGCGGGGGGCCGGATACGCAGTATTTT. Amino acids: CASSQIPSGGPDTQYF.

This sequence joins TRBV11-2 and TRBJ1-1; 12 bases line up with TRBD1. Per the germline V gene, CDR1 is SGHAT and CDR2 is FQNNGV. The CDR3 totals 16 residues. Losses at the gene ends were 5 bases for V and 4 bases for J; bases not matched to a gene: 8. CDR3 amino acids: CASSPGQGAQGTEAFF. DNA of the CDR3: TGTGCCAGCAGCCCGGGACAGGGGGCGCAAGGCACTGAAGCTTTCTTT.

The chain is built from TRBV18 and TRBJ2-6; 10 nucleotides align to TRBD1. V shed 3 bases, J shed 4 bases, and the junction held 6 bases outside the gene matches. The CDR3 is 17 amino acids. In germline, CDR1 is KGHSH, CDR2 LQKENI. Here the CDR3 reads CASSPRDRGFGANVLTF. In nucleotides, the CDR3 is TGTGCCAGCTCACCCCGGGACAGGGGTTTCGGGGCCAACGTCCTGACTTTC.

The CDR3 loop is CASSTRAAEGAAQYF. The CDR3 DNA is TGCGCCAGCAGCACGCGGGCAGCTGAGGGGGCGGCCCAGTACTTC. V is TRBV5-1 and J is TRBJ2-5, with 7 bases identical to TRBD1. V lost 4 bases, J lost 9 bases, and 15 bases stayed unmatched. The CDR3 spans 15 residues. Germline V lookup: CDR1 SGHRS, CDR2 YFSETQ.

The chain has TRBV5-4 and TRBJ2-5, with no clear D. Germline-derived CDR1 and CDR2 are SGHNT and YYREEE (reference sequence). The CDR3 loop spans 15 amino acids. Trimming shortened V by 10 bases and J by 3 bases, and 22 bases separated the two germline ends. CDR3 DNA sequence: TGTGCCTGCCATTCTCTCGGGTCCCTCGAAGAGACCCAGTACTTC. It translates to CACHSLGSLEETQYF. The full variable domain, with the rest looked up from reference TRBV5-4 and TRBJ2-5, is ETGVTQSPTHLIKTRGQQVTLRCSSQSGHNTVSWYQQALGQGPQFIFQYYREEENGRGNFPPRFSGLQFPNYSSELNVNALELDDSALYLCACHSLGSLEETQYFGPGTRLLVL.

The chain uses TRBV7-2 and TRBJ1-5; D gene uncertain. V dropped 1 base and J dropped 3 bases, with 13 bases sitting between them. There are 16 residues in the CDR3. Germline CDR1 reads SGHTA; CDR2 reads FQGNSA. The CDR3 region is CASSLGLPGNNQPQHF. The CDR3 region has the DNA TGTGCCAGCAGCTTAGGGCTCCCCGGGAACAATCAGCCCCAGCATTTT.

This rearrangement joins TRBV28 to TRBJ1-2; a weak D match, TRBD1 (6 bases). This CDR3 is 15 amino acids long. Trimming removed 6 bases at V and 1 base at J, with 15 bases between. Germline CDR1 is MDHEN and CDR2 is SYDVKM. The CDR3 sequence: CASSSLGGHNYGYTF. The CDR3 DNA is TGTGCCAGCAGCTCCCTCGGGGGGCATAACTATGGCTACACCTTC.

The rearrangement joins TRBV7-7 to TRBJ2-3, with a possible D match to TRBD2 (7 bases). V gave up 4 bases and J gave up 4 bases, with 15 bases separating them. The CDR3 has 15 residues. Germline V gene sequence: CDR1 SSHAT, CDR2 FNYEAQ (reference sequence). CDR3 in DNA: TGTGCCAGCAGCTCCCTACAGGGAGGGTCAGATACGCAGTATTTT. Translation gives CASSSLQGGSDTQYF.

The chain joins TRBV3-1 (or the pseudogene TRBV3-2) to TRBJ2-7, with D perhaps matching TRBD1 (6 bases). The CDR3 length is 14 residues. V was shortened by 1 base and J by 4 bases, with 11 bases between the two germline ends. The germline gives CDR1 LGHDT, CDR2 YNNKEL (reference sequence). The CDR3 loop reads CASSQGGQGYEQYF. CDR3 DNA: TGTGCCAGCAGCCAAGGGGGGCAGGGATACGAGCAGTACTTC.

This CDR3 is CASSPRTGDYGYTF. The DNA of the CDR3 is TGTGCCAGCTCACCTAGGACAGGGGACTATGGCTACACCTTC. This chain joins TRBV18 and TRBJ1-2; 9 bases match TRBD1. V trimming: 3 bases; J trimming: 3 bases; junction bases outside the gene matches: 2. The CDR3 totals 14 residues. CDR1 and CDR2 from the germline V gene are KGHSH and LQKENI.

CDR3 sequence: CASSIMGDSLDNEQFF. CDR3 DNA sequence: TGTGCCAGTAGTATAATGGGAGATTCCCTGGACAATGAGCAGTTCTTC. The chain has TRBV19 and TRBJ2-1, with TRBD2 as a possible D gene (5 bases). This CDR3 has 16 residues. Trimming took off 2 bases at V and 5 bases at J, with 16 bases between the two ends. CDR1 is LNHDA, CDR2 SQIVND, per germline (reference sequence).

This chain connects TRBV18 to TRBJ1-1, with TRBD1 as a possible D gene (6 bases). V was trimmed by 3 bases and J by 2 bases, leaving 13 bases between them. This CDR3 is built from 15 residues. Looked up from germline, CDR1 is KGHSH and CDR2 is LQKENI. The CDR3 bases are TGTGCCAGCTCACCCGCGGGGGGGACAAACACTGAAGCTTTCTTT. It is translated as CASSPAGGTNTEAFF.

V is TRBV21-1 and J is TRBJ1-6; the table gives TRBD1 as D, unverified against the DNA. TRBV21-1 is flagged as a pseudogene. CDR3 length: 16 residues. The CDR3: CASRKASDRGPSPLHF. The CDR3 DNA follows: TGTGCCAGCAGGAAAGCCAGTGACAGGGGGCCTTCACCCCTCCACTTT.

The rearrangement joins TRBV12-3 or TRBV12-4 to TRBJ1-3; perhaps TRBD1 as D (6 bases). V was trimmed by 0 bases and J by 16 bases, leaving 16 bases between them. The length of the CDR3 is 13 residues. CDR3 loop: CASSLAVAGAMYF. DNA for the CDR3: TGTGCCAGCAGTTTAGCAGTCGCAGGGGCTATGTATTTT.

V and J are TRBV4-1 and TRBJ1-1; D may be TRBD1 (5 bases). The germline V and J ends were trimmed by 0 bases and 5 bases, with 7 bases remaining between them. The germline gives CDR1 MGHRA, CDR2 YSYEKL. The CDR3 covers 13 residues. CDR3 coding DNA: TGCGCCAGCAGCCAAGATGGGGGGACTGAAGCTTTCTTT. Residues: CASSQDGGTEAFF.

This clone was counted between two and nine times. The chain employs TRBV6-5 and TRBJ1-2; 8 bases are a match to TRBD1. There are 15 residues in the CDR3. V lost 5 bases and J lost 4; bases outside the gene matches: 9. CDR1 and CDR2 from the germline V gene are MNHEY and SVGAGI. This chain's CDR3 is CASSPISGTGYGYTF. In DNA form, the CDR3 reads TGTGCCAGCAGTCCGATTTCCGGGACAGGCTATGGCTACACCTTC.

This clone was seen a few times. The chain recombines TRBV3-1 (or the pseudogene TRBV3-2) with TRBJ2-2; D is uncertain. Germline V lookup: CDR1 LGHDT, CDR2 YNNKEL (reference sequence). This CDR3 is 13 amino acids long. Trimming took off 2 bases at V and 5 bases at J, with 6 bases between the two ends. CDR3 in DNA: TGTGCCAGCAGCCAACAGGATACCGGGGAGCTGTTTTTT. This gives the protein CASSQQDTGELFF.

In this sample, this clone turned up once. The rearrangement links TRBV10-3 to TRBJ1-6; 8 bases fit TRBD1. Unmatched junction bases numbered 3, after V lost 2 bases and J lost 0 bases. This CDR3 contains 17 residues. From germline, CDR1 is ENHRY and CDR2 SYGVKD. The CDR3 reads CAISEGQGSSYNSPLHF. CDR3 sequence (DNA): TGTGCCATCAGTGAGGGACAGGGCAGCTCCTATAATTCACCCCTCCACTTT.

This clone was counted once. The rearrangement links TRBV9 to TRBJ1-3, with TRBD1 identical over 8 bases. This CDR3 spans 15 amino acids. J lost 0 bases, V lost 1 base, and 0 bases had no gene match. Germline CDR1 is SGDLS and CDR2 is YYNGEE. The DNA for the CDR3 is TGTGCCAGCAGCGTAACAGGGGGCTCTGGAAACACCATATATTTT. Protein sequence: CASSVTGGSGNTIYF.

CDR3 bases: TGTGCCAGCAGCCTAGCGGGGCGTAAAGAGACCCAGTACTTC. Protein sequence: CASSLAGRKETQYF. The chain links TRBV5-4 to TRBJ2-5; the match to TRBD2 covers 9 bases. CDR3 size: 14 residues. With 4 bases clipped from V and 3 bases from J, the junction kept 4 bases outside the gene matches. CDR1 SGHNT and CDR2 YYREEE come from the germline V gene (reference sequence).

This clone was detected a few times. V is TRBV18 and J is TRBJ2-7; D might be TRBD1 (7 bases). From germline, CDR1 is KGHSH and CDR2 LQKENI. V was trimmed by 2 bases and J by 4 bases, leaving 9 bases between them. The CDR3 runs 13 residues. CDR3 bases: TGTGCCAGCTCACCAGCGGGACAGTACGAGCAGTACTTC. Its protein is CASSPAGQYEQYF.

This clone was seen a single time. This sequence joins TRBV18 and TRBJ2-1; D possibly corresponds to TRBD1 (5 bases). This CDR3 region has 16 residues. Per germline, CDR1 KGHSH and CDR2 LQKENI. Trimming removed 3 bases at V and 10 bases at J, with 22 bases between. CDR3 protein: CASSPLIRDSFGEQFF. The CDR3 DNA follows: TGTGCCAGCTCACCCTTGATCAGGGATTCCTTTGGGGAGCAGTTCTTC.

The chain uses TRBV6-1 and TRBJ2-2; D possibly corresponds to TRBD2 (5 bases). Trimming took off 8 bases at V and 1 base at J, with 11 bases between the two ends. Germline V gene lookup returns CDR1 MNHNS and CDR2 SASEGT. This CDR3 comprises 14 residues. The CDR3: CASGLAGNTGELFF. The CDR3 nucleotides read TGTGCCAGCGGGCTAGCTGGGAACACCGGGGAGCTGTTTTTT.

In DNA form, the CDR3 reads TGTGCCAGCAGCAAGGGGACTCTAAACACCGGGGAGCTGTTTTTT. Its translation is CASSKGTLNTGELFF. The rearrangement uses TRBV6-5 and TRBJ2-2, with a weak D call TRBD2 (6 bases). The germline V and J ends were trimmed by 6 bases and 2 bases, with 13 bases remaining between them. Looked up from germline, CDR1 is MNHEY and CDR2 is SVGAGI. The CDR3 contains 15 residues.

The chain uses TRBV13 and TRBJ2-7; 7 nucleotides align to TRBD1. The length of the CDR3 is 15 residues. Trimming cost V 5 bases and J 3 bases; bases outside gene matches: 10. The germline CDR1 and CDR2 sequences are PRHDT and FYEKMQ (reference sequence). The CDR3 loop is CASSHGTERVYEQYF. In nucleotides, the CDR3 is TGTGCCAGCAGCCACGGGACAGAGCGCGTCTACGAGCAGTACTTC.